The 28 T cell receptor beta chains given below trace back to one sample, sequenced in a study of blood T cell repertoires in COVID-19. The method was immunoSEQ multiplex PCR; TCRdb's version includes in-frame clones alone and lacks a portion of them. Among fewer than 200,000 clones listed, around 83% were seen once. Sequenced: PBMCs or T cells enriched from blood (not recorded which). All receptors come from a woman aged 50 to 65 in a cohort exposed to, infected with or recovered from COVID-19 (not recorded which).

The chain links TRBV11-2 to TRBJ2-7; no reliable D call. Trimming took 5 bases from V and 4 from J, leaving 9 bases between them. This CDR3 region has 12 residues. Germline CDR1 and CDR2: SGHAT and FQNNGV. The CDR3 loop is CASSRVNYEQYF. The CDR3 DNA reads as TGTGCCAGCAGCCGGGTAAATTACGAGCAGTACTTC.

The chain recombines TRBV28 with TRBJ2-7, with D possibly matching TRBD2 (6 bases). This CDR3 is built from 14 residues. With 7 bases removed from V and 5 bases from J, the gap between germline ends came to 18 bases. Germline CDR1 and CDR2: MDHEN and SYDVKM. CDR3 region: CASILSGGGHEQYF. For the CDR3, the DNA is TGTGCCAGCATTCTGTCGGGTGGAGGGCACGAGCAGTACTTC. Variable domain in full (rest from reference TRBV28 and TRBJ2-7): DVKVTQSSRYLVKRTGEKVFLECVQDMDHENMFWYRQDPGLGLRLIYFSYDVKMKEKGDIPEGYSVSREKKERFSLILESASTNQTSMYLCASILSGGGHEQYFGPGTRLTVT.

This clone was picked up one time. The chain joins TRBV24-1 to TRBJ2-1; 7 nucleotides align to TRBD2. CDR1 KGHDR and CDR2 SFDVKD come from the germline V gene. The J segment lost 6 bases and the V segment lost 0 bases, leaving 13 bases of the junction unmatched. There are 18 residues in the CDR3. The CDR3, as DNA: TGTGCCACCAGTGATTTGGACGGTAGCGGGCTTTCTGTCAATGAGCAGTTCTTC. Amino acids: CATSDLDGSGLSVNEQFF.

V usage is TRBV10-2 and J usage is TRBJ1-1; no clear D gene. Germline loops: CDR1 WSHSY, CDR2 SAAADI. The CDR3 has 14 residues. The V gene lost 7 bases and the J gene lost 2 bases, with 14 bases spanning the gap. CDR3 nucleotide sequence: TGCGCCAGCATCGGCAGGCTTTTAAACACTGAAGCTTTCTTT. This sequence encodes CASIGRLLNTEAFF.

The chain recombines TRBV28 with TRBJ2-1; 9 nucleotides agree with TRBD2. With 11 bases clipped from V and 6 bases from J, the junction kept 8 bases outside the gene matches. The CDR3 has 13 amino acids. From germline, CDR1 is MDHEN and CDR2 SYDVKM. The CDR3 spells CAVREGPRNEQFF. The DNA of the CDR3 is TGTGCCGTGCGGGAGGGCCCTCGCAATGAGCAGTTCTTC.

The chain carries TRBV18 and TRBJ2-5; TRBD2 agrees at 7 bases. Losses at the gene ends were 4 bases for V and 1 base for J; bases not matched to a gene: 6. This CDR3 spans 15 amino acids. Germline V lookup: CDR1 KGHSH, CDR2 LQKENI. The CDR3 DNA is TGTGCCAGCTCACTTGGGAGGGGCCCCCAAGAGACCCAGTACTTC. Its translation is CASSLGRGPQETQYF.

V is TRBV6-4 and J is TRBJ1-5; the D gene is possibly TRBD1 (6 bases). The germline V gene encodes CDR1 MRHNA and CDR2 SNTAGT. This CDR3 region has 18 residues. The V end lost 7 bases, the J end lost 6 bases, and 28 bases lay between the germline ends. The CDR3, as DNA: TGTGCCAGCATATCACCAAGGGTGGGAGGGGGTTATTGTCAGCCCCAGCATTTT. Protein: CASISPRVGGGYCQPQHF.

V gene TRBV4-1 combines with J gene TRBJ2-2; D is undetermined. Between the trimmed V and J ends, which lost 0 bases and 6 bases, there was a span of 5 bases. The length of the CDR3 is 13 residues. Looked up from germline, CDR1 is MGHRA and CDR2 is YSYEKL. The CDR3 bases are TGCGCCAGCAGCCAAGATCGGGCCGGGGAGCTGTTTTTT. As protein: CASSQDRAGELFF.

The chain has TRBV3-1 (or the pseudogene TRBV3-2) and TRBJ2-7; D possibly corresponds to TRBD1 (5 bases). The V and J ends lost 4 bases and 5 bases respectively, with 21 bases between them. The CDR3 contains 16 residues. In germline, CDR1 is LGHDT, CDR2 YNNKEL (reference sequence). The CDR3 DNA follows: TGTGCCAGCAGCCCTCCGGAGCGAAGGGGTATGAACGAGCAGTACTTC. Amino acid sequence: CASSPPERRGMNEQYF.

The rearrangement uses TRBV7-6 and TRBJ2-1; weak D call: TRBD1 (5 bases). The V end lost 0 bases, the J end lost 0 bases, and 9 bases lay between the germline ends. There are 16 residues in the CDR3. Per the germline V gene, CDR1 is SGHVS and CDR2 is FNYEAQ. The CDR3 region is CASSLAGPHSYNEQFF. CDR3 sequence (DNA): TGTGCCAGCAGCTTAGCGGGGCCCCACTCCTACAATGAGCAGTTCTTC. Looking up the rest from reference TRBV7-6 and TRBJ2-1 gives the full variable domain: GAGVSQSPRYKVTKRGQDVALRCDPISGHVSLYWYRQALGQGPEFLTYFNYEAQQDKSGLPNDRFSAERPEGSISTLTIQRTEQRDSAMYRCASSLAGPHSYNEQFFGPGTRLTVL.

The rearrangement links TRBV15 to TRBJ2-3; 10 bases align to TRBD2. The V gene end was trimmed by 8 bases and the J gene end by 2 bases; junction bases not matched to a gene: 7. The CDR3 spans 15 residues. CDR1 and CDR2 from the germline V gene are LNHNV and YYDKDF (reference sequence). The CDR3 sequence is CATRLAGVNTDTQYF. The CDR3 nucleotides are TGTGCCACCCGGCTAGCGGGAGTTAACACAGATACGCAGTATTTT.

This chain joins TRBV4-2 and TRBJ1-2; 10 nucleotides align to TRBD1. The CDR3 has 15 amino acids. Per germline, CDR1 LGHNA and CDR2 YNFKEQ. The V segment lost 0 bases and the J segment 6 bases; nucleotides outside the gene matches: 4. This CDR3 reads CASSQDRGQGNGYTF. The CDR3 coding sequence is TGTGCCAGCAGCCAAGACCGGGGACAGGGGAATGGCTACACCTTC.

The rearrangement uses TRBV5-5 and TRBJ2-5; D is perhaps TRBD1 (6 bases). Germline assignment: CDR1 SGHKS and CDR2 YYEKEE (reference sequence). V was shortened by 3 bases and J by 10 bases, with 22 bases between the two germline ends. The CDR3 contains 15 residues. The CDR3 sequence: CASSWETDSQEVQYF. The CDR3 DNA is TGTGCCAGCAGCTGGGAGACGGACAGCCAAGAGGTCCAGTACTTC.

This clone was counted a single time. This rearrangement joins TRBV5-6 to TRBJ2-7; TRBD2 aligns across 7 bases. With 4 bases clipped from V and 4 bases from J, the junction kept 11 bases outside the gene matches. CDR1 is SGHDT and CDR2 is YYEEEE in the germline V gene. This CDR3 comprises 15 residues. DNA of the CDR3: TGTGCCAGCAGCGTCGGGGGGAACCAAGTTTACGAGCAGTACTTC. Amino acid sequence: CASSVGGNQVYEQYF.

The J gene is TRBJ2-4, the V gene TRBV19, with 7 bases that match TRBD2. The junction had 11 bases not matched to a gene; V was cut back by 3 bases and J by 9 bases. The germline CDR1 and CDR2 sequences are LNHDA and SQIVND (reference sequence). This CDR3 has 15 amino acids. CDR3 protein: CASSIGGLADAIQYF. DNA of the CDR3: TGTGCCAGTAGTATCGGTGGTCTAGCGGATGCCATTCAGTACTTC.

The rearrangement joins TRBV27 to TRBJ2-7; weak D call: TRBD1 (5 bases). Germline CDR1 and CDR2: MNHEY and SMNVEV (reference sequence). Trimming took 6 bases from V and 5 from J, leaving 20 bases between them. The CDR3 totals 15 residues. DNA for the CDR3: TGTGCCAGCAGCCCCTTTTTGCAGGGTCGCAACGAGCAGTACTTC. It specifies CASSPFLQGRNEQYF.

The CDR3 reads CASSRAGSSYNEQFF. DNA for the CDR3: TGCGCCAGCAGCCGAGCGGGAAGCTCCTACAATGAGCAGTTCTTC. The rearrangement uses TRBV4-1 and TRBJ2-1, with TRBD2 identical over 7 bases. CDR3 length: 15 residues. J gave up 0 bases and V 4 bases, and 3 bases lay outside the gene matches. Germline loops: CDR1 MGHRA, CDR2 YSYEKL.

V gene TRBV12-3 or TRBV12-4 combines with J gene TRBJ1-5, with D unresolved. Trimming took off 10 bases at V and 7 bases at J, with 17 bases between the two ends. This CDR3 is built from 13 residues. Here the CDR3 DNA reads TGTGCCACTCGAGAGGTTTTCGGCCAGCCCCAGCATTTT. The encoded protein is CATREVFGQPQHF.

The chain recombines TRBV4-1 with TRBJ2-7, with no clear D. The V and J ends lost 0 bases and 0 bases respectively, with 9 bases between them. The CDR3 runs 15 residues. The germline V gene encodes CDR1 MGHRA and CDR2 YSYEKL. CDR3 DNA sequence: TGCGCCAGCAGCCAAGATCCCACGAGCTCCTACGAGCAGTACTTC. This gives the protein CASSQDPTSSYEQYF.

V gene TRBV5-1 combines with J gene TRBJ1-2; D perhaps matches TRBD1 (6 bases). V shed 1 base and J shed 4 bases, with 14 bases lying between them. The germline CDR1 and CDR2 sequences are SGHRS and YFSETQ. The CDR3 loop spans 15 amino acids. The DNA of the CDR3 is TGCGCCAGCAGCTTGTCGTCAGGGGAGAGCTATGGCTACACCTTC. Protein sequence: CASSLSSGESYGYTF. The full variable domain, rest sourced from reference TRBV5-1 and TRBJ1-2, is KAGVTQTPRYLIKTRGQQVTLSCSPISGHRSVSWYQQTPGQGLQFLFEYFSETQRNKGNFPGRFSGRQFSNSRSEMNVSTLELGDSALYLCASSLSSGESYGYTFGSGTRLTVV.

The genes are TRBV5-1 and TRBJ1-1; D gene unclear. Germline lookup yields CDR1 SGHRS and CDR2 YFSETQ. Between the trimmed V and J ends, which lost 4 bases and 1 base, there was a span of 11 bases. This CDR3 contains 14 residues. CDR3 in DNA: TGCGCCAGCAGCACCAACCCAGGGAACACTGAAGCTTTCTTT. Translation: CASSTNPGNTEAFF.

V and J are TRBV6-1 and TRBJ1-2; 9 bases match TRBD1. The CDR3 spans 15 residues. After removal of 1 base from V and 8 bases from J, the junction contained 8 bases not matched to a gene. Germline CDR1 MNHNS, CDR2 SASEGT. This CDR3 reads CASSEGGTGLIGYTF. The CDR3 coding sequence is TGTGCCAGCAGTGAAGGGGGGACAGGGCTGATCGGCTACACCTTC.

This sequence joins TRBV4-3 and TRBJ2-7, with a possible D match to TRBD1 (5 bases). Germline-derived CDR1 and CDR2 are LGHNA and YSLEER. The CDR3 sequence is 13 residues long. V was shortened by 1 base and J by 7 bases, with 11 bases between the two germline ends. The CDR3 loop is CASSQGTLGEQYF. CDR3 DNA sequence: TGCGCCAGCAGCCAAGGGACATTAGGGGAGCAGTACTTC.

The chain joins TRBV3-1 (or the pseudogene TRBV3-2) to TRBJ2-3; maybe TRBD1 (5 bases). The ends were cut back, 1 base at V and 4 bases at J, with 9 bases in the middle. Germline V gene data show CDR1 as LGHDT and CDR2 as YNNKEL (reference sequence). The CDR3 covers 14 residues. DNA for the CDR3: TGTGCCAGCAGCCAAGTCAGGGTGCCAGATACGCAGTATTTT. This encodes CASSQVRVPDTQYF.

V and J are TRBV3-1 (or the pseudogene TRBV3-2) and TRBJ2-3; the match to TRBD2 covers 8 bases. The V gene's germline CDR1 is LGHDT and CDR2 YNNKEL (reference sequence). The CDR3 is 15 residues long. Trimming took 4 bases from V and 2 from J; bases not matched to a gene: 5. CDR3 region: CASSPSRGATDTQYF. The CDR3 DNA reads TGTGCCAGCAGCCCTTCGCGGGGGGCCACAGATACGCAGTATTTT.

The chain combines TRBV3-1 (or the pseudogene TRBV3-2) with TRBJ2-2; the D gene is possibly TRBD2 (6 bases). The V gene's germline CDR1 is LGHDT and CDR2 YNNKEL (reference sequence). CDR3 size: 17 residues. Trimming removed 1 base from V and 2 bases from J, with 14 bases in between. CDR3 amino acids: CASSQGPRRGNTGELFF. In nucleotides, the CDR3 is TGTGCCAGCAGCCAAGGCCCCCGGCGGGGAAACACCGGGGAGCTGTTTTTT.

This clone showed up just once. The V call is TRBV29-1, the J call TRBJ1-4, with D possibly matching TRBD1 (5 bases). With 0 bases removed from V and 0 bases from J, the gap between germline ends came to 17 bases. From germline, CDR1 is SQVTM and CDR2 ANQGSEA. CDR3 length: 18 residues. This CDR3 is CSVEDYTGGGATNEKLFF. CDR3 coding DNA: TGCAGCGTTGAAGATTACACAGGTGGAGGGGCAACTAATGAAAAACTGTTTTTT.

This clone was seen only once. The chain links TRBV11-2 to TRBJ1-2, with D perhaps TRBD1 (6 bases). Trimming pared 5 bases from V and 0 bases from J, leaving 16 bases between. Germline values: CDR1 SGHAT, CDR2 FQNNGV. The length of the CDR3 is 16 residues. Here the CDR3 reads CASSQLDSLANYGYTF. In DNA, the CDR3 is TGTGCCAGCAGCCAATTGGACAGCTTAGCTAACTATGGCTACACCTTC.